A single sample is the source of the 16 T cell receptor beta chains below, sequenced in a study of CD8 T cells in ankylosing spondylitis. General study findings and limits: A TCR beta motif of several highly homologous variants seemed to mark ankylosing spondylitis blood.

TCRdb fed the 5' RACE reads into MiXCR, producing one record per CDR3 protein. There are hundreds of thousands of distinct CDR3 sequences in the sample; roughly 17% occur only once, and just over 1% lies in the top ten. Their antigens are not known. The source material was blood, either unsorted or a sorted T cell fraction (not recorded which). The receptors stem from a male donor with ankylosing spondylitis.

This clonotype was counted between two and nine times. The chain recombines TRBV30 with TRBJ2-7; D is uncertain. The CDR3 sequence is 11 residues long. Germline V gene sequence: CDR1 GTSNPN, CDR2 SVGIG (reference sequence). Trimming shortened V by 2 bases and J by 3 bases, and 5 bases separated the two germline ends. The CDR3 sequence: CAWSILYEQYF. The CDR3 region has the DNA TGTGCCTGGAGTATACTCTACGAGCAGTACTTC.

V and J are TRBV3-1 and TRBJ1-2, with a possible D match to TRBD1 (6 bases). Germline CDR1 reads LGHDT; CDR2 reads YNNKEL (reference sequence). The CDR3 runs 14 residues. V was shortened by 4 bases and J by 5 bases, with 14 bases between the two germline ends. The CDR3 is CASSPLTRGYGYTF. As DNA, the CDR3 is TGTGCCAGCAGCCCCCTAACAAGGGGGTATGGCTACACCTTC.

The chain employs TRBV20-1 and TRBJ2-5, with D maybe TRBD2 (7 bases). The CDR3 length is 13 residues. Germline CDR1 is DFQATT and CDR2 is SNEGSKA (reference sequence). The V end was cut by 3 bases, the J end by 5 bases, with 13 bases between. DNA of the CDR3: TGCAGTGCTAGGAAGGGGGGGTGGGAGACCCAGTACTTC. This sequence encodes CSARKGGWETQYF.

The chain uses TRBV2 and TRBJ2-5, with D possibly called TRBD1 or TRBD2 (5 bases each). Trimming cost V 3 bases and J 5 bases, with 13 bases left between them. Germline CDR1 reads SNHLY; CDR2 reads FYNNEI. The CDR3 totals 14 residues. The CDR3, as DNA: TGTGCCAGCAGTGAGCAGGGACCGGGGGAGACCCAGTACTTC. This sequence encodes CASSEQGPGETQYF.

The sample holds a few counts of this clonotype. The V and J genes are TRBV28 and TRBJ2-7; D unclear. The CDR3 is made up of 13 amino acids. V gave up 2 bases and J gave up 0 bases, with 5 bases separating them. CDR1 is MDHEN, CDR2 SYDVKM, per germline. The CDR3 here is CASSLQTSYEQYF. CDR3 DNA sequence: TGTGCCAGCAGTTTACAGACCTCCTACGAGCAGTACTTC.

This clonotype has only a few counts. CDR3 region: CASSAAEGAPRTDTQYF. For the CDR3, the DNA is TGTGCCAGCAGTGCCGCTGAGGGGGCTCCCCGCACAGATACGCAGTATTTT. The V gene is TRBV12-3 or TRBV12-4, the J gene TRBJ2-3; 7 bases agree with TRBD1. The CDR3 covers 17 residues. V gave up 5 bases and J gave up 1 base; unmatched junction bases: 12.

V is TRBV28 and J is TRBJ2-1; D gene ambiguous. The CDR3 runs to 12 residues. Per the germline V gene, CDR1 is MDHEN and CDR2 is SYDVKM. Trimming cost V 6 bases and J 6 bases, with 9 bases left between them. The CDR3 DNA sequence: TGTGCCAGCAGCACCCTAGGCAATGAGCAGTTCTTC. It codes for CASSTLGNEQFF.

This clonotype appeared a few times. The chain employs TRBV20-1 and TRBJ2-3; D may be TRBD1 (8 bases). V lost 6 bases to trimming and J lost 0 bases, with 16 bases between them. Germline lookup yields CDR1 DFQATT and CDR2 SNEGSKA (reference sequence). The CDR3 extends over 15 amino acids. The CDR3 here is CSANRGRGSTDTQYF. CDR3 in DNA: TGCAGTGCCAACAGGGGGAGGGGAAGCACAGATACGCAGTATTTT.

V is TRBV6-1 and J is TRBJ1-2; TRBD1 agrees at 7 bases. The germline V gene has CDR1 MNHNS and CDR2 SASEGT. After removal of 1 base from V and 8 bases from J, the junction contained 10 bases not matched to a gene. The CDR3 consists of 15 residues. CDR3 in amino acids: CASSEGGQLGRGYTF. In DNA, the CDR3 is TGTGCCAGCAGTGAAGGGGGACAGCTAGGTCGCGGCTACACCTTC.

The J gene is TRBJ1-1, the V gene TRBV6-1; 8 bases are shared with TRBD1. Trimming took 4 bases from V and 1 from J; bases not matched to a gene: 14. The CDR3 totals 18 residues. Germline CDR1 reads MNHNS; CDR2 reads SASEGT. DNA for the CDR3: TGTGCCAGCAGTGGAATGACAGGGGCCCTGTGGGGGAACACTGAAGCTTTCTTT. Its protein is CASSGMTGALWGNTEAFF.

CDR3 in amino acids: CASSLTFSYNEQFF. DNA for the CDR3: TGTGCCAGCAGTTTAACTTTCTCCTACAATGAGCAGTTCTTC. V is TRBV12-3 or TRBV12-4 and J is TRBJ2-1; unclear D gene. The length of the CDR3 is 14 residues. The ends were cut back, 2 bases at V and 0 bases at J, with 5 bases in the middle.

This clonotype appeared a few times. The DNA for the CDR3 is TGTGCCAGCAGTTTAGGTTACTCCTTCCAAGAGACCCAGTACTTC. It specifies CASSLGYSFQETQYF. This chain connects TRBV12-3 or TRBV12-4 to TRBJ2-5, with D unresolved. V lost 1 base and J 1 base, leaving 10 bases between the germline ends. There are 15 residues in the CDR3.

The chain is built from TRBV2 and TRBJ2-2, with D uncertain. Germline CDR1 and CDR2: SNHLY and FYNNEI. This CDR3 is 12 amino acids long. V shed 6 bases and J shed 3 bases, with 5 bases lying between them. The CDR3 coding sequence is TGTGCCAGCAGGGCAGACACCGGGGAGCTGTTTTTT. This sequence encodes CASRADTGELFF.

J is TRBJ2-1 and V is TRBV12-3 or TRBV12-4; perhaps TRBD2 as D (6 bases). Trimming removed 3 bases from V and 0 bases from J, with 15 bases in between. This CDR3 comprises 17 residues. The CDR3 nucleotides are TGTGCCAGCAGTTTTCGGGGGAGCCGTAGCTCCTACAATGAGCAGTTCTTC. Its protein is CASSFRGSRSSYNEQFF.

The rearrangement uses TRBV10-1 and TRBJ2-7, with 9 bases identical to TRBD1. The CDR3 is made up of 14 amino acids. The V gene's germline CDR1 is WNHNN and CDR2 SYGVQD (reference sequence). The CDR3 is CAAPNGTGQPEQYF. CDR3 DNA: TGCGCTGCCCCGAACGGGACAGGGCAACCCGAGCAGTACTTC.

This clonotype was recorded a few times. The rearrangement links TRBV20-1 to TRBJ1-5; unclear D gene. Trimming took off 3 bases at V and 4 bases at J, with 10 bases between the two ends. In germline, CDR1 is DFQATT, CDR2 SNEGSKA (reference sequence). The CDR3 extends over 13 amino acids. The CDR3 region is CSASKGPNQPQHF. The DNA for the CDR3 is TGCAGTGCTAGTAAAGGGCCGAATCAGCCCCAGCATTTT.